One and the same sample provided the 26 T cell receptor beta chains below, sequenced in a study of blood T cell repertoires in COVID-19. Sequenced by immunoSEQ multiplex PCR; TCRdb stores in-frame clones only, minus some. The repertoire consists of 120,000 or so clones, with roughly four fifths occurring once and the leading ten covering approximately 10%. Source material: peripheral blood. These TCRs come from a man in his 60s with acute or convalescent COVID-19.

This chain connects TRBV28 to TRBJ1-2, with D perhaps TRBD1 (5 bases). Germline loops: CDR1 MDHEN, CDR2 SYDVKM. The CDR3 consists of 15 residues. V was clipped by 2 bases and J by 2 bases, with 12 bases between them. The CDR3 region has the DNA TGTGCCAGCAGTTTACCCCCAGGGAACAACTATGGCTACACCTTC. It specifies CASSLPPGNNYGYTF.

The rearrangement links TRBV5-4 to TRBJ2-2; no firm D call. CDR3 size: 14 residues. Germline V CDR1 and CDR2: SGHNT, YYREEE (reference sequence). V was clipped by 5 bases and J by 5 bases, with 13 bases between them. CDR3 region: CASSPTGFTGELFF. Here the CDR3 DNA reads TGTGCCAGCAGTCCCACGGGTTTTACCGGGGAGCTGTTTTTT.

The genes are TRBV27 and TRBJ2-5; maybe TRBD2 (6 bases). The length of the CDR3 is 16 residues. Germline-derived CDR1 and CDR2 are MNHEY and SMNVEV (reference sequence). Trimming left V 5 bases short and J 5 bases short, with 21 bases between. The CDR3 protein is CASSPRMGLRGETQYF. CDR3 bases: TGTGCCAGCAGTCCGAGGATGGGACTTCGGGGGGAGACCCAGTACTTC.

The chain joins TRBV19 to TRBJ2-1, with D possibly TRBD2 on 6 matching bases. The CDR3 spans 15 residues. Germline V lookup: CDR1 LNHDA, CDR2 SQIVND (reference sequence). The germline V and J ends were trimmed by 6 bases and 7 bases, with 19 bases remaining between them. The CDR3 region is CASSNRRVGGNEQFF. DNA for the CDR3: TGTGCCAGTAGCAATCGAAGGGTTGGAGGGAATGAGCAGTTCTTC.

This chain connects TRBV19 to TRBJ1-1; possible D gene TRBD1, 5 bases. The CDR3 is 13 residues long. Germline V CDR1 and CDR2: LNHDA, SQIVND (reference sequence). Trimming stripped 6 bases from V and 4 bases from J, with 12 bases between. The CDR3: CASRVSGLTEAFF. CDR3 sequence (DNA): TGTGCCAGTAGAGTATCGGGACTCACTGAAGCTTTCTTT.

This chain uses TRBV3-1 (or the pseudogene TRBV3-2) with TRBJ2-1, with TRBD2 identical over 7 bases. CDR1 LGHDT and CDR2 YNNKEL come from the germline V gene (reference sequence). V lost 0 bases and J lost 9; bases outside the gene matches: 5. The CDR3 runs to 14 residues. The CDR3: CASSQDWGGFEQFF. The CDR3 nucleotides read TGTGCCAGCAGCCAAGATTGGGGGGGGTTTGAGCAGTTCTTC.

The rearrangement links TRBV3-1 (or the pseudogene TRBV3-2) to TRBJ1-2; D remains unclear. Germline V gives CDR1 LGHDT, CDR2 YNNKEL (reference sequence). V was shortened by 0 bases and J by 0 bases, with 8 bases between the two germline ends. The CDR3 sequence is 15 residues long. DNA for the CDR3: TGTGCCAGCAGCCAAGATAAGAGGCCTAACTATGGCTACACCTTC. This encodes CASSQDKRPNYGYTF.

The chain carries TRBV25-1 and TRBJ2-3; 8 nucleotides align to TRBD2. Trimming cost V 1 base and J 5 bases; bases outside gene matches: 5. The CDR3 loop spans 15 amino acids. Germline CDR1 reads MGHDK; CDR2 reads SYGVNS. CDR3 residues: CASSELSGSGDTQYF. The DNA of the CDR3 is TGTGCCAGCAGTGAATTAAGCGGGAGTGGAGATACGCAGTATTTT.

This chain joins TRBV19 and TRBJ1-1, with D possibly being TRBD1 (6 bases). The CDR3 sequence is 13 residues long. V was pared by 3 bases and J by 3 bases, with 8 bases between. Germline V gene sequence: CDR1 LNHDA, CDR2 SQIVND (reference sequence). CDR3 in DNA: TGTGCCAGTAGTATGAAGGGGGACACTGAAGCTTTCTTT. This sequence encodes CASSMKGDTEAFF.

The table lists this clone with a count of one. The chain is built from TRBV29-1 and TRBJ2-3; 14 bases match TRBD2. The CDR3 consists of 16 residues. Germline V gives CDR1 SQVTM, CDR2 ANQGSEA. V lost 6 bases to trimming and J lost 0 bases; unmatched junction nucleotides: 5. CDR3 residues: CSVGGLAGVSTDTQYF. CDR3 coding DNA: TGCAGCGTGGGGGGACTAGCGGGAGTGAGCACAGATACGCAGTATTTT.

The chain carries TRBV5-1 and TRBJ2-1; no firm D call. CDR1 is SGHRS, CDR2 YFSETQ, per germline. This CDR3 has 13 residues. Trimming left V 0 bases short and J 9 bases short, with 10 bases between. The CDR3 sequence is CASSLGAPSEQFF. CDR3 nucleotides: TGCGCCAGCAGCTTGGGGGCCCCCAGTGAGCAGTTCTTC.

The V and J genes are TRBV18 and TRBJ1-5, with D tentatively TRBD1 (6 bases). Trimming left V 4 bases short and J 7 bases short, with 11 bases between. Looked up from germline, CDR1 is KGHSH and CDR2 is LQKENI. The CDR3 length is 13 residues. The CDR3 DNA reads TGTGCCAGCTCACAGGGACAAAACCAGCCCCAGCATTTT. Translating gives CASSQGQNQPQHF.

This sequence joins TRBV11-2 and TRBJ2-1; 8 bases align to TRBD2. The CDR3 is 15 amino acids. In germline, CDR1 is SGHAT, CDR2 FQNNGV. Unmatched junction bases numbered 2, after V lost 2 bases and J lost 2 bases. CDR3 residues: CASSLTSGAYNEQFF. CDR3 nucleotide sequence: TGTGCCAGCAGCTTAACTAGCGGAGCCTACAATGAGCAGTTCTTC.

This chain joins TRBV19 and TRBJ2-1; 8 nucleotides align to TRBD1. Trimming removed 6 bases from V and 1 base from J; junction bases left unmatched: 11. The CDR3 contains 17 residues. Germline CDR1 reads LNHDA; CDR2 reads SQIVND (reference sequence). For the CDR3, the DNA is TGTGCCAGTAGCTTGATTCGGACAGGGCTTTCCTACAATGAGCAGTTCTTC. This sequence encodes CASSLIRTGLSYNEQFF.

The chain is built from TRBV18 and TRBJ1-2; perhaps TRBD1 as D (6 bases). This CDR3 comprises 15 residues. CDR1 KGHSH and CDR2 LQKENI come from the germline V gene. V gave up 0 bases and J gave up 4 bases, with 12 bases separating them. The CDR3 reads CASSPPEGQPYGYTF. For the CDR3, the DNA is TGTGCCAGCTCACCACCGGAAGGACAGCCCTATGGCTACACCTTC.

The V and J genes are TRBV19 and TRBJ2-7; D is possibly TRBD2 (5 bases). The CDR3 consists of 13 residues. Trimming took off 5 bases at V and 3 bases at J, with 11 bases between the two ends. The germline V gene encodes CDR1 LNHDA and CDR2 SQIVND (reference sequence). The CDR3 bases are TGTGCCAGTAGTCCGGGAACCGGCTACGAGCAGTACTTC. The encoded protein is CASSPGTGYEQYF.

This clone has a count of ten or more. V usage is TRBV7-8 and J usage is TRBJ2-1, with 16 bases lining up with TRBD2. J lost 0 bases, V lost 5 bases, and 7 bases had no gene match. The CDR3 has 19 amino acids. Germline V gives CDR1 SGHVS, CDR2 FQNEAQ. In nucleotides, the CDR3 is TGTGCCAGCAGCCATCCGGGACTAGCGGGAGGGCTCTCCTACAATGAGCAGTTCTTC. As protein: CASSHPGLAGGLSYNEQFF.

This rearrangement joins TRBV19 to TRBJ1-5, with 7 positions matching TRBD1. CDR1 LNHDA and CDR2 SQIVND come from the germline V gene (reference sequence). Trimming removed 6 bases from V and 6 bases from J; junction bases left unmatched: 11. The CDR3 sequence is 15 residues long. CDR3 sequence: CASRPGDSQVQPQHF. In DNA, the CDR3 is TGTGCCAGTAGACCAGGGGACAGCCAAGTTCAGCCCCAGCATTTT.

The V call is TRBV19, the J call TRBJ2-3, with a tentative D call TRBD2 (6 bases). This CDR3 is built from 14 residues. CDR1 LNHDA and CDR2 SQIVND come from the germline V gene (reference sequence). Trimming stripped 2 bases from V and 6 bases from J, with 12 bases between. Written as DNA, the CDR3 is TGTGCCAGTAGTATACGGTCTAGCGAGGATACGCAGTATTTT. Its translation is CASSIRSSEDTQYF.

V gene TRBV11-2 combines with J gene TRBJ1-1; 7 bases fit TRBD1. CDR1 is SGHAT, CDR2 FQNNGV, per germline. The CDR3 is 15 residues long. V was pared by 0 bases and J by 9 bases, with 10 bases of the junction left unmatched. CDR3 amino acids: CASSLDRGTAGKAFF. In nucleotides, the CDR3 is TGTGCCAGCAGCTTAGATCGGGGGACAGCAGGGAAAGCTTTCTTT.

V is TRBV3-1 (or the pseudogene TRBV3-2) and J is TRBJ1-1, with D perhaps TRBD1 (6 bases). Germline V gives CDR1 LGHDT, CDR2 YNNKEL (reference sequence). V lost 1 base to trimming and J lost 3 bases, with 12 bases between them. The CDR3 sequence is 15 residues long. CDR3 residues: CASSQVSGGHTEAFF. In DNA, the CDR3 is TGTGCCAGCAGCCAAGTAAGCGGGGGCCACACTGAAGCTTTCTTT.

The chain has TRBV5-4 and TRBJ1-4; D ambiguous. The CDR3 is 16 amino acids. Per germline, CDR1 SGHNT and CDR2 YYREEE (reference sequence). V dropped 4 bases and J dropped 0 bases, with 13 bases sitting between them. The CDR3, as DNA: TGTGCCAGCAGCCCTCACCCACGGGCAACTAATGAAAAACTGTTTTTT. It encodes CASSPHPRATNEKLFF.

This rearrangement joins TRBV5-1 to TRBJ2-1; TRBD1 is a possible D gene (6 bases). V lost 4 bases and J 2 bases, leaving 16 bases between the germline ends. The CDR3 extends over 16 amino acids. The germline V gene encodes CDR1 SGHRS and CDR2 YFSETQ. In nucleotides, the CDR3 is TGCGCCAGCAGCGGACACCTCAGGACAGCCTACAATGAGCAGTTCTTC. It specifies CASSGHLRTAYNEQFF.

The CDR3, as DNA: TGTGCCACCAGCAGAGGGCAGGGCGGCACAGATACGCAGTATTTT. Its protein is CATSRGQGGTDTQYF. The chain combines TRBV15 with TRBJ2-3, with D perhaps matching TRBD1 (5 bases). The CDR3 is made up of 15 amino acids. From germline, CDR1 is LNHNV and CDR2 YYDKDF (reference sequence). The V gene lost 1 base and the J gene lost 1 base, with 9 bases spanning the gap.

The chain is built from TRBV9 and TRBJ1-6; D may be TRBD1 (5 bases). The CDR3 spans 14 residues. Germline V gene lookup returns CDR1 SGDLS and CDR2 YYNGEE. V was shortened by 0 bases and J by 7 bases, with 8 bases between the two germline ends. CDR3 DNA: TGTGCCAGCAGCGTAGCAGGGTCAAATTCACCCCTCCACTTT. The encoded protein is CASSVAGSNSPLHF.

This clone came up once. The chain carries TRBV5-1 and TRBJ1-1, with a possible D match to TRBD1 (5 bases). The CDR3 extends over 12 amino acids. Deletions cut 6 bases from V and 7 bases from J, with 13 bases between. Germline V gives CDR1 SGHRS, CDR2 YFSETQ. The CDR3 nucleotides are TGCGCCAGCACATCCGGGGGGAATGAAGCTTTCTTT. Encoded protein: CASTSGGNEAFF.